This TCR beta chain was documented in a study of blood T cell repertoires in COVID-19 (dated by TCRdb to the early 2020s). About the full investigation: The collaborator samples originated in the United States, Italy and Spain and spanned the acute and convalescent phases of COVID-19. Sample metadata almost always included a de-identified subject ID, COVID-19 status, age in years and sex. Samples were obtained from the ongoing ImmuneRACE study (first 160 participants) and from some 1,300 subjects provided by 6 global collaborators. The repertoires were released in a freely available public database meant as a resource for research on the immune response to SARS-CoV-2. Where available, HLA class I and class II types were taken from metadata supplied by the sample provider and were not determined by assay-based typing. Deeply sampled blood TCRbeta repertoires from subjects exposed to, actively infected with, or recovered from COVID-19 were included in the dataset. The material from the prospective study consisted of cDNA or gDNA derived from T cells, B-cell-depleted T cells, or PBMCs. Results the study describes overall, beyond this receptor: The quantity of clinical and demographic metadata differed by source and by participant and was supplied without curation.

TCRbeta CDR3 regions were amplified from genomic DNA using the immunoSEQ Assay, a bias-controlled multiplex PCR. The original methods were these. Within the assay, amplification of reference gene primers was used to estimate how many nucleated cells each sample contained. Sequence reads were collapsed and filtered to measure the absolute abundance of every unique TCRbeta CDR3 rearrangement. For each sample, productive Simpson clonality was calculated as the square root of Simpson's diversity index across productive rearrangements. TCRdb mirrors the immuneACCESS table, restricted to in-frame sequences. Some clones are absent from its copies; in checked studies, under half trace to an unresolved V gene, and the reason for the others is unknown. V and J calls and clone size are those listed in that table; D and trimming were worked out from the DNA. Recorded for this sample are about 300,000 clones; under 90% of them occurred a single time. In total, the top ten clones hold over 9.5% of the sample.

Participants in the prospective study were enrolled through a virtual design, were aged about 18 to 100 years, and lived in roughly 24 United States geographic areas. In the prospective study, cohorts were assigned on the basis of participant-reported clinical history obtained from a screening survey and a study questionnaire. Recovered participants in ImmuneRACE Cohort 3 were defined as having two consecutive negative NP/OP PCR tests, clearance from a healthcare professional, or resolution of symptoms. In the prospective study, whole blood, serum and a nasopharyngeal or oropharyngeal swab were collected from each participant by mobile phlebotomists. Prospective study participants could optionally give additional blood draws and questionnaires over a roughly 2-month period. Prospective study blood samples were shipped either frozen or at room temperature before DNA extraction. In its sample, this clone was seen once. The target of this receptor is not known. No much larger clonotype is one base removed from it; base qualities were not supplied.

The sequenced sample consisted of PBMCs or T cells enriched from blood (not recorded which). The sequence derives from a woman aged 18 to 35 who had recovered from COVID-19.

The CDR3 sequence is CSVVWTGAYGYTF. At the DNA level, the sequence is TGCAGCGTTGTATGGACAGGGGCCTATGGCTACACCTTC. The chain was built from TRBV29-1 and TRBJ1-2, with TRBD1 matching 9 junction bases. V and J are trimmed by 4 bases and 4 bases, and the gene matches miss 4 bases of the junction. Per the germline V gene, SQVTM is the CDR1 and ANQGSEA is the CDR2. Reading from cysteine to phenylalanine, the CDR3 counts 13 amino acids. The sequence is cut down to CDR3 DNA, 39 bases in frame from base 1.